These T cell receptor beta chains were read from a single sample in a study of blood T cells in healthy people across ages. TCRdb re-analysed the 5' RACE reads in MiXCR, keeping a single row per CDR3 protein. This table holds some 1.6 million distinct CDR3 sequences, almost 35% found once. Source material: blood. Receptor source: a woman aged 30 to 39 in good health. Both conserved end residues are part of each CDR3. D genes are given only for firm matches. Part of the rows lack a size; the others show once, few, many or a class for expanded clones.

abundance	d_gene	v_gene	j_gene	CDR3nt	CDR3aa
few	TRBD2	TRBV5-1	TRBJ2-7	TGCGCCAGCAGCCCGGCAGGAGGGAGGGCCTCCTACGAGCAGTACTTC	CASSPAGGRASYEQYF
NA	NA	TRBV6-2/TRBV6-3	TRBJ2-3	TGTGCCAGCACGGAGGGAGTCCCTACCACAGATACGCAGTATTTT	CASTEGVPTTDTQYF
few	NA	TRBV21-1	TRBJ2-5	TGTGCCAGCCCTTTCTCTACTAGCGGGAGTAAGGATGGGGGGACCCAGTACTTC	CASPFSTSGSKDGGTQYF
NA	NA	TRBV20-1	TRBJ1-6	TGCAGTGCTCCAGCCATGTGGGGTAATTCACCCCTCCACTTT	CSAPAMWGNSPLHF
NA	NA	TRBV2	TRBJ2-1	TGTGCCAGCGGCTGGGTAGCGGAGTTTAATGAGCAGTTCTTC	CASGWVAEFNEQFF
few	TRBD2	TRBV4-1	TRBJ2-3	TGCGCCAGCAGCCTTCGCGGGACTAGCGGGGGTGACCCCGGGGCGCAGTATTTT	CASSLRGTSGGDPGAQYF
many	TRBD2	TRBV20-1	TRBJ2-7	TGCAGTGCTTCAACTAGCGGGCGATACGAGCAGTACTTC	CSASTSGRYEQYF
NA	TRBD1	TRBV4-1	TRBJ2-7	TGTGCCAGCAGCTTAGAGACAGGGGGAATCTCGTTTCGGTACTTC	CASSLETGGISFRYF
NA	TRBD1	TRBV30	TRBJ1-2	TGTGCCTACCTCTCGGGACAGGGGTATGGCTACACCTTC	CAYLSGQGYGYTF
NA	NA	TRBV6-6	TRBJ2-7	TGCGCCGTTTGGAAGGGCACGGGTTACGAGCAGTACTTC	CAVWKGTGYEQYF
NA	NA	TRBV27	TRBJ2-5	TGTGCCAGCAGTTTATGGTCCGACAATGAGCAGTACTTC	CASSLWSDNEQYF
NA	NA	TRBV15	TRBJ1-1	TGTGCCACCAGCAGAGATCGGGGCCTTGAAGCTTTCTTT	CATSRDRGLEAFF
few	NA	TRBV13	TRBJ2-7	TGTGCCAGCAGCTCCAGTCCACCACCTACGGGCGAGCAGTACTTC	CASSSSPPPTGEQYF
few	TRBD2	TRBV20-1	TRBJ2-7	TGCAGTGCCTCCACCCGACTAGCCGCCTACGAGCAGTACTTC	CSASTRLAAYEQYF
few	NA	TRBV11-2	TRBJ2-5	TGTGCCAGCAGTCACCTATTTACGGGGGAGACCCAGTACTTC	CASSHLFTGETQYF
many	TRBD2	TRBV15	TRBJ2-2	TGTGCCACCAGCAGAGATTCGGGGTGGCTCTTACTAGCGGGTACCGGGGAGCTGTTTTTT	CATSRDSGWLLLAGTGELFF
few	TRBD2	TRBV9	TRBJ2-1	TGTGCCAACACCCCTAGCGGGAGAGATTCTGGAGAGCAGTTCTTC	CANTPSGRDSGEQFF
NA	NA	TRBV7-9	TRBJ1-1	TGTGCCAGCAGCTCTCATTCGAACACTGAAGCTTTCTTT	CASSSHSNTEAFF
NA	NA	TRBV28	TRBJ1-1	TGTGCCAGCAGTTCCCCCGTGTTCGGGGCTGAAGCTTTCTTT	CASSSPVFGAEAFF
NA	NA	TRBV27	TRBJ2-7	TGTGCCAGCAGTTCTCGGAGGGGATACCTCCTTTACGAGCAGTACTTC	CASSSRRGYLLYEQYF
NA	TRBD1	TRBV4-1	TRBJ2-1	TGCGCCAGCAGCCAAATGGGACAGGGCAATGAGCAGTTCTTC	CASSQMGQGNEQFF
NA	NA	TRBV11-2	TRBJ2-7	TGTGCCAGCAGCTCCTTTAGCGCGACCTACGAGCAGTACTTC	CASSSFSATYEQYF
NA	TRBD2	TRBV7-9	TRBJ2-3	TGTGCCAGCAGCCAAGGGCGGGAGGGATATGGAGATACGCAGTATTTT	CASSQGREGYGDTQYF
NA	TRBD2	TRBV18	TRBJ2-5	TGTGCCAGCAGCCCCCCGGGGGGAGCGGAGACCCAGTACTTC	CASSPPGGAETQYF
few	NA	TRBV29-1	TRBJ1-4	TGCAGCGCTTCCGGGGCCTATAATGAAAAACTGTTTTTT	CSASGAYNEKLFF
NA	NA	TRBV20-1	TRBJ2-3	TGCAGTGCTATAGGAGCGACTAGCACAGATACGCAGTATTTT	CSAIGATSTDTQYF
NA	TRBD1	TRBV15	TRBJ2-3	TGTGCCACCAGCGACCGGGACAGGCGGACAGATACGCAGTATTTT	CATSDRDRRTDTQYF
few	NA	TRBV15	TRBJ2-3	TGTGCCACCAGCAGAGGAGGAGGGGGGGCCGATACGCAGTATTTT	CATSRGGGGADTQYF
few	NA	TRBV7-9	TRBJ2-7	TGTGCCAGTACCAGGGTGAGCTCCTACGAGCAGTACTTC	CASTRVSSYEQYF
NA	TRBD1	TRBV4-2	TRBJ1-5	TGTGCCAGCAGCCAAGCGACAGGGGATCATCAGCCCCAGCATTTT	CASSQATGDHQPQHF
NA	NA	TRBV19	TRBJ2-1	TGTGCCAGTAGGAGGGTTGGGGCCGATGAGCAGTTCTTC	CASRRVGADEQFF
NA	NA	TRBV4-1	TRBJ2-4	TGCGCCAGCAGCCACACCCAGGGGACCAAAAACATTCAGTACTTC	CASSHTQGTKNIQYF
NA	TRBD2	TRBV5-1	TRBJ2-1	TGCGCCACCTTACTAGCGGGGGGTCGTGATGAGCAGTTCTTC	CATLLAGGRDEQFF
NA	NA	TRBV6-1	TRBJ2-1	TGTGCCAGCAGTGAAGATGGGCTAGCAGATGAGCAGTTCTTC	CASSEDGLADEQFF
NA	NA	TRBV7-6	TRBJ2-3	TGTGCCAGCAGCGTAACCGGGACATTCGCAGATACGCAGTATTTT	CASSVTGTFADTQYF
NA	TRBD1	TRBV4-1	TRBJ2-6	TGCGCCAGCAGCCCCCGGGACAGGCCGCGGGGGGCCAACGTCCTGACTTTC	CASSPRDRPRGANVLTF
once	TRBD2	TRBV2	TRBJ2-3	TGTGCCAGCAGCGGCCGGGGGAGGAGCGGGGCCACAGATACGCAGTATTTT	CASSGRGRSGATDTQYF
NA	NA	TRBV7-9	TRBJ2-7	TGTGCCGGCAGCCCAGAAAGGGACCTAGACTACGAGCAGTACTTC	CAGSPERDLDYEQYF
NA	TRBD1	TRBV4-1	TRBJ2-2	TGCGCCAGCAGCCGAGGGACAGGGGCTCCCACCGGGGAGCTGTTTTTT	CASSRGTGAPTGELFF
few	TRBD2	TRBV20-1	TRBJ2-3	TGCAGTGCTAGTATCTTTGTCGTAGGGAGGGGAGCCTCTCTGGACACAGATACGCAGTATTTT	CSASIFVVGRGASLDTDTQYF
few	TRBD2	TRBV15	TRBJ2-7	TGTGCCACCAGCGGGAGGGAGGACTACGAGCAGTACTTC	CATSGREDYEQYF
few	NA	TRBV6-6	TRBJ1-5	TGTGCCGGAACGACGGGTAGCAATCAGCCCCAGCATTTT	CAGTTGSNQPQHF
few	TRBD2	TRBV7-9	TRBJ2-1	TGTGCCAGCAGCCTTAGCGGGGGGGTTTTGGATGAGCAGTTCTTC	CASSLSGGVLDEQFF
NA	NA	TRBV20-1	TRBJ1-2	TGCAGTGCTAGGCACGGAGCGGGTGGCTACACCTTC	CSARHGAGGYTF
NA	TRBD2	TRBV2	TRBJ2-1	TGTGCCAGCAGTGCGAGACTAGCGGGGCTAAGCTCCTACAATGAGCAGTTCTTC	CASSARLAGLSSYNEQFF
NA	NA	TRBV21-1	TRBJ2-3	TGTGCCAGCAGCTACGGGGAGCGTGCAGATGCACCATTACGGAACTCAGATACGCAGTATTTT	CASSYGERADAPLRNSDTQYF
NA	TRBD2	TRBV20-1	TRBJ2-7	TGCAGTGCTAGAGGGACTAGCGGGAGGGCCAGGGAGCAGTACTTC	CSARGTSGRAREQYF
NA	TRBD1	TRBV5-1	TRBJ2-7	TGCGCCAGCAGCGCGGGCGACAGGGAGCGCGAGCAGTACTTC	CASSAGDREREQYF
NA	NA	TRBV7-9	TRBJ2-2	TGTGCCAGCAGCTTGAGACAGGCCACCGGGGAGCTGTTTTTT	CASSLRQATGELFF
NA	TRBD2	TRBV4-1	TRBJ2-1	TGCGCCAGCAGCCAAGATCGGACGGGGGGGCTGCTAAATGAGCAGTTCTTC	CASSQDRTGGLLNEQFF
few	NA	TRBV20-1	TRBJ2-7	TGCAGTGCTAGCAGCCAGGAGCTTTCCTACGAGCAGTACTTC	CSASSQELSYEQYF
many	NA	TRBV12-3/TRBV12-4	TRBJ2-5	TGTGCCAGCAGACGAGGACAGCAAGAGACCCAGTACTTC	CASRRGQQETQYF
NA	TRBD1	TRBV6-1	TRBJ2-5	TGTGCCACGGACAGGGCCGACGAGACCCAGTACTTC	CATDRADETQYF
NA	NA	TRBV6-6	TRBJ2-7	TGTGCCAGCAGTTACTCTCTCGGGCTCGAGCAGTACTTC	CASSYSLGLEQYF
few	NA	TRBV27	TRBJ2-1	TGTGCCAGCAGCCTCTCAGGGGGGAGCTTTTCCTACAATGAGCAGTTCTTC	CASSLSGGSFSYNEQFF
NA	TRBD2	TRBV7-2	TRBJ2-7	TGTGCCAGCAGCTTATCAGAGGCCGGGACTATCCCCTACTTC	CASSLSEAGTIPYF
NA	TRBD2	TRBV18	TRBJ2-3	TGTGCCAGCTCACCCCAGCGGGGGCTACGTAGCACAGATACGCAGTATTTT	CASSPQRGLRSTDTQYF
many	NA	TRBV7-2	TRBJ2-3	TGTGCCAGCAGCTTATCCGGAGGAAGACCAGATACGCAGTATTTT	CASSLSGGRPDTQYF
NA	TRBD1	TRBV29-1	TRBJ2-1	TGCAGCGTTGAAGAGGGACCCGGGACAGGGTACAATGAGCGGTTCTTC	CSVEEGPGTGYNERFF